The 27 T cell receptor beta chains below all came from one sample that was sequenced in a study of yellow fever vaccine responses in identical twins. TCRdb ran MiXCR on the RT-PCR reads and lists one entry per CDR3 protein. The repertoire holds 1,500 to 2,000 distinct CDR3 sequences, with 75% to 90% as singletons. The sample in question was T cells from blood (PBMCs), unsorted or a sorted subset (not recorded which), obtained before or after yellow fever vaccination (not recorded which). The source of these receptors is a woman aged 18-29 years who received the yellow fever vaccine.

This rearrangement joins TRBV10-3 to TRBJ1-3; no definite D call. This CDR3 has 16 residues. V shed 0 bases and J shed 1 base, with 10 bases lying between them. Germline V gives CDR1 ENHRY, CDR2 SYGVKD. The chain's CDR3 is CAISESSGGSGNTIYF. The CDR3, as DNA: TGTGCCATCAGTGAGTCCTCGGGTGGATCTGGAAACACCATATATTTT.

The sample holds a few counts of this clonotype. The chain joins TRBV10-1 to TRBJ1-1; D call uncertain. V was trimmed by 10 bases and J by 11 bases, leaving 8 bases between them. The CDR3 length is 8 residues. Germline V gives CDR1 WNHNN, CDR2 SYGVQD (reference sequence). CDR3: CATGQAFF. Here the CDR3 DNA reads TGCGCCACCGGCCAGGCTTTCTTT.

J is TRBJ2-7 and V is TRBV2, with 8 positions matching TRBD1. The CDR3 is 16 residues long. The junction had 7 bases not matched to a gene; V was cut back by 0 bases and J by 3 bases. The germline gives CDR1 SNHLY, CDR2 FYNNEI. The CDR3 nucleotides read TGTGCCAGCAGTGAAGCGCGGCAGGGGGCGGTCTACGAGCAGTACTTC. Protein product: CASSEARQGAVYEQYF.

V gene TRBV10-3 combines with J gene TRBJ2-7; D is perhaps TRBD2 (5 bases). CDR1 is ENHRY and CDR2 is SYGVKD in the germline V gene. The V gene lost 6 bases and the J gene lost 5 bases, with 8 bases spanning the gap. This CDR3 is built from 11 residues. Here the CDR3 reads CAISTLDEQYF. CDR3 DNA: TGTGCCATCAGCACACTAGACGAGCAGTACTTC.

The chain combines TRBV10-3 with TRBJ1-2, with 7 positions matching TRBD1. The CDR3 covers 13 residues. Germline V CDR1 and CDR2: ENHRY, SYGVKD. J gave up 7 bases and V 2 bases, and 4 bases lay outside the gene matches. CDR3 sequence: CAISEVGTVGYTF. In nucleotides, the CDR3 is TGTGCCATCAGTGAGGTTGGGACAGTTGGCTACACCTTC.

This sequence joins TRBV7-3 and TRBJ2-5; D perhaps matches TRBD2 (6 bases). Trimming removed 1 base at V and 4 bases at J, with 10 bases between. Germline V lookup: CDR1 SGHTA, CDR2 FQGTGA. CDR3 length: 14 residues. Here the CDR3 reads CASSLKPGGETQYF. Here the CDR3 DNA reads TGTGCCAGCAGCTTAAAGCCCGGGGGAGAGACCCAGTACTTC.

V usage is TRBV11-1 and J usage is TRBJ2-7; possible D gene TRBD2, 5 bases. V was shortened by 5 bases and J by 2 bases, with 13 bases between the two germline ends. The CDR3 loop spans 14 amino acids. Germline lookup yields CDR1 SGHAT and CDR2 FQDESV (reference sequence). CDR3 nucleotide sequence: TGTGCCAGCAGCCCCCAGCGGATCCCCTACGAGCAGTACTTC. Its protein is CASSPQRIPYEQYF.

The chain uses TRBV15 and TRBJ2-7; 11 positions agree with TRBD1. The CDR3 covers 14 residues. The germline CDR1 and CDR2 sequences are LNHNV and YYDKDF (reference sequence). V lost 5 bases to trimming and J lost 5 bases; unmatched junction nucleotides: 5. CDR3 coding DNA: TGTGCCACCAGCCGACGGACAGGGGGCCACGAGCAGTACTTC. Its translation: CATSRRTGGHEQYF.

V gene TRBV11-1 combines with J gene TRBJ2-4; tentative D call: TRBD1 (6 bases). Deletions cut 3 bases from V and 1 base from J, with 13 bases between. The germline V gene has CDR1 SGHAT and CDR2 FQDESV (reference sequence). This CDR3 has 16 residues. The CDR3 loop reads CASSFPPQGAKNIQYF. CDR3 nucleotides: TGTGCCAGCAGCTTCCCCCCACAGGGTGCCAAAAACATTCAGTACTTC. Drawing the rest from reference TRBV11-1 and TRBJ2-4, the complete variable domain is EAEVAQSPRYKITEKSQAVAFWCDPISGHATLYWYRQILGQGPELLVQFQDESVVDDSQLPKDRFSAERLKGVDSTLKIQPAELGDSAMYLCASSFPPQGAKNIQYFGAGTRLSVL.

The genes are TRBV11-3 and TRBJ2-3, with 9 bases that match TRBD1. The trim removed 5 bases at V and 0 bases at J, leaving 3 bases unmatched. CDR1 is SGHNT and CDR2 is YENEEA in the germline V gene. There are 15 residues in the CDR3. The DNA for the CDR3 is TGTGCCAGCAGCGCAGGGACAGGGAGCACAGATACGCAGTATTTT. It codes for CASSAGTGSTDTQYF.

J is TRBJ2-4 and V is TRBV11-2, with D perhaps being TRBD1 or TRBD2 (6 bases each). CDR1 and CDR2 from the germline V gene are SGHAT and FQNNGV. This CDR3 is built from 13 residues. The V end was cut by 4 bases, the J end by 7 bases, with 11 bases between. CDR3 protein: CASSSGGGNIQYF. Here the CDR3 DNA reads TGTGCCAGCAGCTCCGGAGGGGGGAACATTCAGTACTTC.

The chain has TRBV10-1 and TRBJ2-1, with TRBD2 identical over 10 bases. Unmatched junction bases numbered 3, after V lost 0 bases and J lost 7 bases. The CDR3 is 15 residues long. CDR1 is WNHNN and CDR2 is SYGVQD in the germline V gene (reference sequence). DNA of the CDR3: TGCGCCAGCAGTGAGTCTCTAGCGGGAGTAAATGAGCAGTTCTTC. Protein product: CASSESLAGVNEQFF.

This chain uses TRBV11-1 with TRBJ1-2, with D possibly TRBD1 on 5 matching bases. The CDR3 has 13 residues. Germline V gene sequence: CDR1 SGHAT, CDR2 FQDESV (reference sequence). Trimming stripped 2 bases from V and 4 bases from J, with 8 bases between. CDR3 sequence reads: CASSLPDSYGYTF. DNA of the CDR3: TGTGCCAGCAGCTTACCCGACAGCTATGGCTACACCTTC. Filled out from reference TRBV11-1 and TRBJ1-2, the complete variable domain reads EAEVAQSPRYKITEKSQAVAFWCDPISGHATLYWYRQILGQGPELLVQFQDESVVDDSQLPKDRFSAERLKGVDSTLKIQPAELGDSAMYLCASSLPDSYGYTFGSGTRLTVV.

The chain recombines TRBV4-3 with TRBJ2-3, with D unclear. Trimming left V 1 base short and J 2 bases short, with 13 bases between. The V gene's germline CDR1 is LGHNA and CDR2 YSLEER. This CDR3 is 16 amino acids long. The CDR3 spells CASSQALKSITDTQYF. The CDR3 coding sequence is TGCGCCAGCAGCCAAGCGTTGAAGTCCATCACAGATACGCAGTATTTT.

Here the CDR3 DNA reads TGTGCCAGCAGTGACATTAGCGGGGGAGACTACAATGAGCAGTTCTTC. Residues: CASSDISGGDYNEQFF. V and J are TRBV6-4 and TRBJ2-1, with 9 nucleotides matching TRBD2. Per the germline V gene, CDR1 is MRHNA and CDR2 is SNTAGT. Trimming took 2 bases from V and 3 from J; bases not matched to a gene: 5. The CDR3 has 16 residues.

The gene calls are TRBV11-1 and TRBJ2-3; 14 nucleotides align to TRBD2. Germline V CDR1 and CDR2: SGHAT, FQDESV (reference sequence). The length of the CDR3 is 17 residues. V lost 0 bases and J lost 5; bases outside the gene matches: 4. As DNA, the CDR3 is TGTGCCAGCAGCTTAGCTGGACTAGCGGGAGGTAAAGATACGCAGTATTTT. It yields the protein CASSLAGLAGGKDTQYF.

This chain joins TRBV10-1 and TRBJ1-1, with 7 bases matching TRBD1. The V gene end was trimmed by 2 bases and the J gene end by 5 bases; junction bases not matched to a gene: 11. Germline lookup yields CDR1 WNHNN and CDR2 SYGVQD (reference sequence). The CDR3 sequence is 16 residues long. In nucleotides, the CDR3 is TGCGCCAGCAGTGAGGCCGGAGGGGGCGCTGGGACTGAAGCTTTCTTT. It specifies CASSEAGGGAGTEAFF.

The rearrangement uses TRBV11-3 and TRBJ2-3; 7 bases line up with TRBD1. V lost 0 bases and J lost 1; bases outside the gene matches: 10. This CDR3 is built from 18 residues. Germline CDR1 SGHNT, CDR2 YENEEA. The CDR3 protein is CASSLDSGFDRGTDTQYF. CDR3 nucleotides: TGTGCCAGCAGCTTAGATTCCGGCTTCGACAGGGGCACAGATACGCAGTATTTT. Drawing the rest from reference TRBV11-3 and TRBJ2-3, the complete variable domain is EAGVVQSPRYKIIEKKQPVAFWCNPISGHNTLYWYLQNLGQGPELLIRYENEEAVDDSQLPKDRFSAERLKGVDSTLKIQPAELGDSAVYLCASSLDSGFDRGTDTQYFGPGTRLTVL.

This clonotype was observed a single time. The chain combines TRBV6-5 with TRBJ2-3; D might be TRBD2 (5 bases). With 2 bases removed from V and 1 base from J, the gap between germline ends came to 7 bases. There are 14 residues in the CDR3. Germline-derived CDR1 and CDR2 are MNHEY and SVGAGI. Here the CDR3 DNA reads TGTGCCAGCAGTTACGGAGCGGGCACAGATACGCAGTATTTT. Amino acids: CASSYGAGTDTQYF.

The chain's CDR3 is CASSLENTDEQFF. The CDR3 coding sequence is TGTGCCAGCAGCTTAGAAAACACCGATGAGCAGTTCTTC. This chain uses TRBV11-2 with TRBJ2-1, with unresolved D. V lost 0 bases to trimming and J lost 8 bases, with 8 bases between them. CDR1 and CDR2 from the germline V gene are SGHAT and FQNNGV. CDR3 length: 13 residues.

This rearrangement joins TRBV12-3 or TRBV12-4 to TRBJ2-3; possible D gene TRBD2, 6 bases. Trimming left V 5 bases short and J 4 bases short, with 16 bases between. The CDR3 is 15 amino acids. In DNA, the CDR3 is TGTGCCAGCAGTCTCCACCCGGGGGTAGCAGATACGCAGTATTTT. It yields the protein CASSLHPGVADTQYF.

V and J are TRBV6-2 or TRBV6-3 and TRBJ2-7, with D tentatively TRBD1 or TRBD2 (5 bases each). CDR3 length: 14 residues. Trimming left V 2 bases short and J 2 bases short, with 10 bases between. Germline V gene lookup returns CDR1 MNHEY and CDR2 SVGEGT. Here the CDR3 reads CASSYGTVAYEQYF. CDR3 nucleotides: TGTGCCAGCAGTTACGGGACGGTAGCCTACGAGCAGTACTTC.

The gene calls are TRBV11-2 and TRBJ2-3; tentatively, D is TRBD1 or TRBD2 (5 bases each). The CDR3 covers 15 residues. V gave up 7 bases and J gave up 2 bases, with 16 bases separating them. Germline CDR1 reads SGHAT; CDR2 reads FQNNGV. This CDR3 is CASNRDGRTTDTQYF. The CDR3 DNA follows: TGTGCCAGCAACCGGGACGGACGGACCACAGATACGCAGTATTTT.

The CDR3 loop is CSAREGQGPDTQYF. CDR3 in DNA: TGCAGTGCTAGAGAGGGACAGGGCCCAGATACGCAGTATTTT. This chain uses TRBV20-1 with TRBJ2-3, with TRBD1 matching 9 bases. CDR3 length: 14 amino acids. Per germline, CDR1 DFQATT and CDR2 SNEGSKA (reference sequence). J gave up 4 bases and V 0 bases, and 2 bases lay outside the gene matches.

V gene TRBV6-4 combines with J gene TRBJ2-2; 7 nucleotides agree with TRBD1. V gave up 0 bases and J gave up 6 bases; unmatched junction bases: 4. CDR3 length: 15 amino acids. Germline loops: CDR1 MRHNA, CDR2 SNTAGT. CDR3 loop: CASSDSQGVSGELFF. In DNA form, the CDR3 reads TGTGCCAGCAGTGACTCTCAGGGGGTTTCCGGGGAGCTGTTTTTT.

The CDR3 region is CASSSAGTEPYNEQFF. DNA of the CDR3: TGTGCCAGCAGCTCGGCCGGGACAGAGCCTTACAATGAGCAGTTCTTC. The genes are TRBV4-2 and TRBJ2-1; 7 nucleotides agree with TRBD1. Germline values: CDR1 LGHNA, CDR2 YNFKEQ. Losses at the gene ends were 5 bases for V and 4 bases for J; bases not matched to a gene: 11. The CDR3 loop spans 16 amino acids.

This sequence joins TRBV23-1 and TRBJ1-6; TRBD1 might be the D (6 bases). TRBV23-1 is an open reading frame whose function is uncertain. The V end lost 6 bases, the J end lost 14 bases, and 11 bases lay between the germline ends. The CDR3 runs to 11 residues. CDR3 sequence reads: CASSSQGTLHF. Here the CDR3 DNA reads TGCGCCAGCAGCTCCCAGGGGACCCTCCACTTT.